The T cell receptor (beta chain) described here comes from a study of cytomegalovirus exposure and HLA in healthy donors. The PCR used 60 Vbeta and 13 Jbeta primers. Method: immunoSEQ multiplex PCR; TCRdb's copy keeps in-frame clones and lacks some. Of about 200,000 clones in the sample, about three quarters were seen once. CDR3 length equals 16 residues. Trimming stripped 3 bases from V and 5 bases from J, with 19 bases between. Germline assignment: CDR1 SGHNT and CDR2 YENEEA. The chain has TRBV11-3 and TRBJ1-1; D unresolved. The source of this sequence is a woman aged 40 to 55 in good health and CMV-seronegative. The sample taken for sequencing was PBMCs. The CDR3 sequence is CASSFSRDLYGTEAFF. The CDR3, as DNA: TGTGCCAGCAGCTTCAGTCGTGACTTGTATGGTACTGAAGCTTTCTTT.